This T cell receptor beta chain appears in the sequencing data of a study of shared clonotypes between healthy human individuals. About the research overall: CD4 naive cells filled three plates per donor, CD4 memory three, CD8 naive two and CD8 memory one.

Deep level was the assay's run setting. Libraries were prepared by immunoSEQ multiplex PCR; TCRdb keeps only in-frame clonotypes and omits some of them. The table includes about 590,000 clones, 95% to 96% detected once. It was CD45RO-negative cells, positively selected for CCR7, that made up naive CD8 cells, with terminally differentiated effector memory CD45RA+ cells excluded. Trimming took 7 bases from V and 0 from J; bases not matched to a gene: 6. CDR1 SGHNT and CDR2 YYREEE come from the germline V gene (reference sequence). The CDR3 spans 14 residues. What was sequenced was naive CD8+ T cells sorted from blood. The sequence derives from a woman aged 30 to 39 in good health. The genes are TRBV5-4 and TRBJ2-7; 8 bases are shared with TRBD2. The CDR3 sequence is CASGTSGSSYEQYF. CDR3 nucleotides: TGTGCCAGCGGAACTAGCGGAAGCTCCTACGAGCAGTACTTC.